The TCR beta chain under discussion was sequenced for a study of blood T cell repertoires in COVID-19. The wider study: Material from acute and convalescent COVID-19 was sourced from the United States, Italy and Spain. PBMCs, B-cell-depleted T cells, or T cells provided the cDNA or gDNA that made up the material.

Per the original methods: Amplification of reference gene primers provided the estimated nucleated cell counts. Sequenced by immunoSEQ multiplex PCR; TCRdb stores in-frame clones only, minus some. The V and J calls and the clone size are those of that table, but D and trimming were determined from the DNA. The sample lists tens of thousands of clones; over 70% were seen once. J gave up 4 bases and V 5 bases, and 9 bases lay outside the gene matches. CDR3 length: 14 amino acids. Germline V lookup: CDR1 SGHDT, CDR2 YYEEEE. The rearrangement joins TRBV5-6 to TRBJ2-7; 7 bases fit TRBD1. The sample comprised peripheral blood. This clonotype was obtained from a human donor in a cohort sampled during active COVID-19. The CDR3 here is CASSFTGAGYEQYF. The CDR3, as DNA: TGTGCCAGCAGTTTCACAGGGGCCGGTTACGAGCAGTACTTC.